This TCR beta chain is from a study of blood T cell repertoires in COVID-19. In the study overall: Acute-phase and convalescent COVID-19 samples originated in the United States, Italy and Spain. Sources were T cells, B-cell-depleted T cells, or PBMCs; the material itself was cDNA or gDNA.

Original data processing: Cell counts per sample came from amplifying reference gene primers. Method: immunoSEQ multiplex PCR; TCRdb's copy keeps in-frame clones and lacks some. V and J calls and clone size follow that table, whereas D and trimming were derived from the DNA. The table lists about 47,000 clones, roughly 80% of them singletons. The CDR3 consists of 15 residues. Germline loops: CDR1 SGDLS, CDR2 YYNGEE. V was pared by 0 bases and J by 8 bases, with 17 bases between. The sequenced material came from peripheral blood. The rearrangement links TRBV9 to TRBJ2-5; maybe TRBD2 (5 bases). This clonotype was sampled from a human donor with acute or convalescent COVID-19. The donor label of this sample is uncertain. The CDR3 here is CASSVDTASRGTQYF. CDR3 sequence (DNA): TGTGCCAGCAGCGTAGATACAGCCTCACGGGGAACCCAGTACTTC.